The entry below gives a single TCR beta chain sequence along with its context. Its specificity is not known. Treatment given: oral pan-JAK inhibitor, 5-10 mg twice daily. Reverse transcribed after extraction, RNA yielded cDNA as the sequencing template. Assay: immunoSEQ multiplex PCR; the TCRdb copy retains only in-frame clones and omits some. The sample lists around 300,000 clones, over 45% occurring once. These data are taken from a study of CD8+ T cells in alopecia areata. Study-wide results and limits: It was lesional scalp, especially alopecia totalis/universalis, that showed higher clonality than normal scalp.

CDR3 length: 13 residues. Germline-derived CDR1 and CDR2 are SQVTM and ANQGSEA. Trimming cost V 6 bases and J 5 bases, with 15 bases left between them. The source was CD4+ T cells sorted from blood, collected around week 54, from a patient treated with tofacitinib. This TCR was sampled from a human donor with alopecia areata. The V gene is TRBV29-1, the J gene TRBJ2-3; D is perhaps TRBD2 (6 bases). This CDR3 reads CSVGPGGVDTQYF. As DNA, the CDR3 is TGCAGCGTCGGTCCCGGGGGTGTAGATACGCAGTATTTT.